Below, 5 T cell receptor beta chains from the same sample are listed, as sequenced in a study of OX40 agonist ivuxolimab in advanced cancers. Using immunoSEQ multiplex PCR, the repertoire was profiled, and TCRdb retains in-frame clones only, with some absent. Here the sample spans around 66,000 clones, around nine tenths being singletons. The input for sequencing was CD4+ or CD8+ T cells sorted from blood, taken in a trial of the OX40 agonist ivuxolimab. The source is an adult with an advanced solid tumor such as melanoma, head and neck, liver or kidney cancer.

The rearrangement joins TRBV28 to TRBJ1-2; D might be TRBD1 (5 bases). V was cut by 3 bases and J by 5 bases, with 7 bases left in between. The CDR3 has 12 residues. In germline, CDR1 is MDHEN, CDR2 SYDVKM. As DNA, the CDR3 is TGTGCCAGCAGTTTGACAGCTTATGGCTACACCTTC. Protein: CASSLTAYGYTF.

This clone was picked up one time. The chain employs TRBV11-2 and TRBJ2-5; maybe TRBD1 (6 bases). Per the germline V gene, CDR1 is SGHAT and CDR2 is FQNNGV. The CDR3 contains 15 residues. The V end was cut by 5 bases, the J end by 3 bases, with 16 bases between. For the CDR3, the DNA is TGTGCCAGCAGCACCTACCAGGGGCGAGAAGAGACCCAGTACTTC. This translates into CASSTYQGREETQYF.

The chain employs TRBV19 and TRBJ2-7, with 7 bases aligning to TRBD1. The V and J ends lost 3 bases and 0 bases, in that order; junction bases with no gene match: 5. This CDR3 contains 15 residues. Germline assignment: CDR1 LNHDA and CDR2 SQIVND (reference sequence). The DNA of the CDR3 is TGTGCCAGTAGTATCGGGGACAGCAGCTCCTACGAGCAGTACTTC. This sequence encodes CASSIGDSSSYEQYF.

The rearrangement links TRBV6-5 to TRBJ2-2; D tentatively reads TRBD1 or TRBD2 (5 bases each). Between the trimmed V and J ends, which lost 6 bases and 4 bases, there was a span of 15 bases. From germline, CDR1 is MNHEY and CDR2 SVGAGI. This CDR3 has 15 amino acids. CDR3 in amino acids: CASSALGAGTGELFF. DNA for the CDR3: TGTGCCAGCAGCGCGCTAGGGGCGGGCACCGGGGAGCTGTTTTTT.

The chain recombines TRBV19 with TRBJ2-3; D tentatively reads TRBD1 or TRBD2 (5 bases each). Trimming shortened V by 6 bases and J by 13 bases, and 17 bases separated the two germline ends. This CDR3 is 12 amino acids long. Per germline, CDR1 LNHDA and CDR2 SQIVND (reference sequence). The CDR3 loop reads CASRGGTPREYF. CDR3 nucleotides: TGTGCCAGTAGAGGTGGGACCCCCAGGGAGTATTTT. The whole variable domain, filled in from reference TRBV19 and TRBJ2-3, reads DGGITQSPKYLFRKEGQNVTLSCEQNLNHDAMYWYRQDPGQGLRLIYYSQIVNDFQKGDIAEGYSVSREKKESFPLTVTSAQKNPTAFYLCASRGGTPREYFGPGTRLTVL.